The rows below give T cell receptor beta chains drawn from one sample of a study of cytomegalovirus exposure and HLA in healthy donors. The method was immunoSEQ multiplex PCR; TCRdb's version includes in-frame clones alone and lacks a portion of them. This sample yields under 200,000 clones, of which around 90% are seen a single time; around 3% belongs to the top ten. Specimen: PBMCs. Receptor source: a woman between 18 and 29 years old in good health and CMV-seropositive. Both conserved end residues are part of each CDR3. Each record gives: CDR3 DNA, CDR3 protein, clone size, D gene, J gene, V gene. A D gene is named only where the DNA matches it firmly. For some rows the clone size is stated as once, few or many, or as a class when expanded; others skip it.

CDR3 DNA: TGTGCCAGCAGCTTTGGGTTTGGCGGGAAAAGCACAGATACGCAGTATTTT; CDR3 protein: CASSFGFGGKSTDTQYF; clone size: -; D gene: -; J gene: TRBJ2-3; V gene: TRBV7-9
CDR3 DNA: TGCAGCGTTGAACCAGTTATAGGGAGGGAGACCCAGTACTTC; CDR3 protein: CSVEPVIGRETQYF; clone size: -; D gene: -; J gene: TRBJ2-5; V gene: TRBV29-1
CDR3 DNA: TGTGCCAGCAGCCGAAGGGGGGACAGGGGCCTACATGGCTACACCTTC; CDR3 protein: CASSRRGDRGLHGYTF; clone size: -; D gene: TRBD1; J gene: TRBJ1-2; V gene: TRBV5-6
CDR3 DNA: TGTGCCAGCAGCCGACAGGTGCGCTATGGCTACACCTTC; CDR3 protein: CASSRQVRYGYTF; clone size: -; D gene: -; J gene: TRBJ1-2; V gene: TRBV6-5
CDR3 DNA: TGTGCCAGCTCACCCTTAGGGACTTACGAAAAGGCCGGGGAGCTGTTTTTT; CDR3 protein: CASSPLGTYEKAGELFF; clone size: -; D gene: -; J gene: TRBJ2-2; V gene: TRBV18
CDR3 DNA: TGTGCCAGCAGCTCGGGAGTTGGAAACACCATATATTTT; CDR3 protein: CASSSGVGNTIYF; clone size: -; D gene: -; J gene: TRBJ1-3; V gene: TRBV5-6
CDR3 DNA: TGTGCCAGCAAGGGGTCCGGGACAGCCTATGGCTACACCTTC; CDR3 protein: CASKGSGTAYGYTF; clone size: -; D gene: TRBD1; J gene: TRBJ1-2; V gene: TRBV9
CDR3 DNA: TGTGCCAGCAGCTTATTCTCCACAGATACGCAGTATTTT; CDR3 protein: CASSLFSTDTQYF; clone size: -; D gene: -; J gene: TRBJ2-3; V gene: TRBV7-6
CDR3 DNA: TGTGCCAGCAGTGAATCGGGAAGCCAGCCCCAGCATTTT; CDR3 protein: CASSESGSQPQHF; clone size: few; D gene: -; J gene: TRBJ1-5; V gene: TRBV6-1
CDR3 DNA: TGTGCCAGCAGTTTACTCCCGGGACTAGCCTTAAAGGGCGGGGAGCTGTTTTTT; CDR3 protein: CASSLLPGLALKGGELFF; clone size: -; D gene: TRBD2; J gene: TRBJ2-2; V gene: TRBV28
CDR3 DNA: TGTGCCAGCAGCACGACAGAGACGAACACTGAAGCTTTCTTT; CDR3 protein: CASSTTETNTEAFF; clone size: -; D gene: -; J gene: TRBJ1-1; V gene: TRBV7-9
CDR3 DNA: TGTGCCGGGCGGGACAGGGTTATAGCCAAAAACATTCAGTACTTC; CDR3 protein: CAGRDRVIAKNIQYF; clone size: -; D gene: TRBD1; J gene: TRBJ2-4; V gene: TRBV30
CDR3 DNA: TGTGCCACCGGACTAGCGGGGCTAGCCAAAAACATTCAGTACTTC; CDR3 protein: CATGLAGLAKNIQYF; clone size: -; D gene: TRBD2; J gene: TRBJ2-4; V gene: TRBV15
CDR3 DNA: TGTGCCAGCAGCGCTAGCCCCGCCGCCTACGAGCAGTACTTC; CDR3 protein: CASSASPAAYEQYF; clone size: -; D gene: -; J gene: TRBJ2-7; V gene: TRBV9
CDR3 DNA: TGCGCCAGCAGCCTCGAAAACGAGTATAGCAATCAGCCCCAGCATTTT; CDR3 protein: CASSLENEYSNQPQHF; clone size: -; D gene: -; J gene: TRBJ1-5; V gene: TRBV4-1
CDR3 DNA: TGTGCCAGCAGCTTAGCTGGCGGGGTCACAGATACGCAGTATTTT; CDR3 protein: CASSLAGGVTDTQYF; clone size: -; D gene: -; J gene: TRBJ2-3; V gene: TRBV7-2
CDR3 DNA: TGTGCCAGCACAGAGGGCCAGATGGGTCTCTATGGCTACACCTTC; CDR3 protein: CASTEGQMGLYGYTF; clone size: once; D gene: -; J gene: TRBJ1-2; V gene: TRBV28
CDR3 DNA: TGTGCCAGCAGCTCACACAGGGGCCCCCTTTACGAGCAGTACTTC; CDR3 protein: CASSSHRGPLYEQYF; clone size: -; D gene: TRBD1; J gene: TRBJ2-7; V gene: TRBV7-2
CDR3 DNA: TGCGCCAGCAGTGCCCTGGCGGGGTCGGAAGAGACCCAGTACTTC; CDR3 protein: CASSALAGSEETQYF; clone size: -; D gene: -; J gene: TRBJ2-5; V gene: TRBV10-1
CDR3 DNA: TGTGCCAGCACCACTCGGGAGCTTAATGTTTTC; CDR3 protein: CASTTRELNVF; clone size: few; D gene: -; J gene: TRBJ2-7; V gene: TRBV14
CDR3 DNA: TGTGCCAGCAGTGCCCGGGGGGGAGAGGATACGCAGTATTTT; CDR3 protein: CASSARGGEDTQYF; clone size: -; D gene: TRBD2; J gene: TRBJ2-3; V gene: TRBV6-4
CDR3 DNA: TGTGCCAGCAGCTCTCGCGGCGGGAGGGCTTATGGCTACACCTTC; CDR3 protein: CASSSRGGRAYGYTF; clone size: once; D gene: -; J gene: TRBJ1-2; V gene: TRBV7-9
CDR3 DNA: TGTGCCAGCAGCCGGGGACTAGCGGGATCCTCCTACGAGCAGTACTTC; CDR3 protein: CASSRGLAGSSYEQYF; clone size: -; D gene: TRBD2; J gene: TRBJ2-7; V gene: TRBV11-1
CDR3 DNA: TGTGCCAGCAATCGGGATCAAGAGACCCAGTACTTC; CDR3 protein: CASNRDQETQYF; clone size: -; D gene: -; J gene: TRBJ2-5; V gene: TRBV7-8
CDR3 DNA: TGTGCCAGCAGCTCGAGACAGGGGCCTAATTCACCCCTCCACTTT; CDR3 protein: CASSSRQGPNSPLHF; clone size: -; D gene: TRBD1; J gene: TRBJ1-6; V gene: TRBV7-6
CDR3 DNA: TGCGCCAGCAGCCAAGAGTTTAGCGGGAGGGCCGGTGAGACCCAGTACTTC; CDR3 protein: CASSQEFSGRAGETQYF; clone size: -; D gene: TRBD2; J gene: TRBJ2-5; V gene: TRBV4-3
CDR3 DNA: TGTGCCAGCAGTTTATCGGCAGCCCCGGGAACCTACAATGAGCAGTTCTTC; CDR3 protein: CASSLSAAPGTYNEQFF; clone size: -; D gene: -; J gene: TRBJ2-1; V gene: TRBV28
CDR3 DNA: TGTGCCAGCAGCCCGGTTAGCGGGGGGTCGGAGCAGTACTTC; CDR3 protein: CASSPVSGGSEQYF; clone size: -; D gene: TRBD2; J gene: TRBJ2-7; V gene: TRBV7-3